Detailed here is one TCR beta chain. Antigen specificity is unknown. The sample is drawn from a study of immune cell composition in non-small cell lung cancer. The overall study: Histologic subtype was mainly adenocarcinoma or squamous cell carcinoma.

TCRdb's table, derived via immunoSEQ multiplex PCR, lists solely in-frame clones and lacks some. There are under 2,000 clones in the sample; roughly 80% occur only once, and about a tenth lies in the top ten. Points from the study as a whole: TIL tumour reactivity correlated with maximal tumour-associated clone frequency in adenocarcinoma.

These data were likewise used in another study, on CD4 T cells in lung cancer. That work contributes: Prior treatments included platinum chemotherapy, and some patients had nivolumab or pembrolizumab.

The sample comprised lung tumor tissue. The sequence was collected from a human donor with non-small cell lung cancer.

CDR3 in DNA: TGTGCCAGTAGTGGATCGACAGGGGGCGATGTCGGGGAGCTGTTTTTT. Translation gives CASSGSTGGDVGELFF. This chain connects TRBV19 to TRBJ2-2; TRBD1 aligns across 10 bases. Looked up from germline, CDR1 is LNHDA and CDR2 is SQIVND (reference sequence). V trimming: 5 bases; J trimming: 7 bases; junction bases outside the gene matches: 10. The CDR3 spans 16 residues.